This record covers a single TCR beta chain. This clone's antigen is unknown. It has no much larger one-base neighbor in the sample; base qualities were not kept. The library was obtained by the immunoSEQ multiplex PCR assay. For most patients, high-throughput TCR-beta CDR3 sequencing of genomic DNA was performed by Adaptive Biotechnologies. In the paper's pipeline: Adaptive's ImmunoSEQ software was the source of the TCR sequencing data for 15 to 20 patients, while a few other patients were processed with MiXCR and VDJtools. CDR3 nucleotide sequences shared between donor and recipient were removed because their origin could not be assigned. Alloreactive clones required at least 2-fold expansion over unstimulated cells and minimum CFSE-low frequency of 0.002% (template counts) or 0.001% (read counts). Clones were considered mappable if detected in sequenced pre-transplant spleen, lymph node, or MLR CFSE-low populations of the donor or recipient. Cumulative frequency of alloreactive clones was calculated as a percentage of all sequences weighted by copy number. The table comes from immuneACCESS by way of TCRdb, which keeps in-frame sequences with V and J called. Part of the clones is missing from these tables; in studies checked, under half for an unresolved V gene and the rest for unknown reasons. V and J calls and clone size are those listed in that table; D and trimming were worked out from the DNA. The sample table contains about 16,000 clones; only one count was recorded for 88% of them. Jointly, the top ten make up 5% to 6.5% of the sample.

The sample originates from a study of graft-versus-host responses after intestinal transplantation (dated by TCRdb to the early 2020s). About the investigation overall: Recipients received multivisceral, liver-intestinal, or isolated intestinal transplants. Instead of going to the commercial service, samples from three later patients were sequenced in-house on an Illumina MiSeq and processed with MiXCR. Alloreactive clones were identified by sequencing pre-transplant mixed lymphocyte reaction products and comparing these products with unstimulated pre-transplant donor and recipient T cells. All recipients received anti-thymocyte globulin induction followed by maintenance tacrolimus and steroids for roughly 3 years. A peak of at least 4% donor T cells among recipient peripheral blood mononuclear cells was the definition used for donor T cell macrochimerism. After intestinal transplantation, graft-versus-host and host-versus-graft alloreactive T cell clones in the graft, circulation and bone marrow were tracked using bulk TCR-beta CDR3 sequencing. The cohort enrolled 24 intestinal transplant recipients, one of whom was a retransplant, and a few patients without pretransplant specimens were excluded. Results the study describes overall, beyond this receptor: In the allografts of patients with donor T cell macrochimerism, GvH to HvG T cell clonal ratios were high. The relatively low number and heterogeneity of intestinal transplant patients limited the conclusions. GvH clones were detected in recipient bone marrow, and some of these GvH clones were observed earlier in ileal mucosa or blood, consistent with an intestinal mucosal origin. Early after transplant, peak levels of circulating GvH clones were found to be associated with declines in HvG clones.

Blood samples were collected up to 4 times in the first month after transplant and then at least monthly when available. The germline V gene yields SGHTA for CDR1 and FQGTGA for CDR2. V loses 1 base of germline sequence and J loses 0 bases, and the interval between the two ends is 7 bases. CDR3 length: 15 amino acids, cysteine to phenylalanine. Left in the record is the CDR3 DNA by itself, 45 bases read in frame from the first base. This clonotype originated in a human patient who received an intestinal transplant, so some T cells may come from the graft donor. The chain is assembled from TRBV7-3 and TRBJ2-1; TRBD2 is perhaps the D gene, given 5 matching bases. The sequenced sample was PBMCs, obtained approximately 3.5 months after intestinal transplant. This receptor has the CDR3 CASSLSGSSYNEQFF. The nucleotides read TGTGCCAGCAGCTTAAGTGGGAGCTCCTACAATGAGCAGTTCTTC. Reference TRBV7-3 and TRBJ2-1 proteins supply the regions before and after the CDR3; the full variable domain is: GAGVSQTPSNKVTEKGKYVELRCDPISGHTALYWYRQSLGQGPEFLIYFQGTGAADDSGLPNDRFFAVRPEGSVSTLKIQRTERGDSAVYLCASSLSGSSYNEQFFGPGTRLTVL.